These T cell receptor beta chains were read from a single sample in a study of vaccination and CD4 T cells after COVID-19. The antigens these receptors bind are not known. TCRdb redid the calling of the PCR reads with MiXCR, one entry per CDR3 protein. Of about 13,000 distinct CDR3 sequences listed, 40% to 55% were seen once; the top ten hold 7.5% to 9.5%. Sequences were derived from CD4+ T cells from blood, cultured in vitro, sampled after SARS-CoV-2 vaccination. Receptors were obtained from a human donor who had recovered from COVID-19. CDR3s include the opening cysteine and the closing phenylalanine or tryptophan. D genes are given only for firm matches. For some rows the clone size is stated as once, few or many, or as a class when expanded; others skip it.

TGCAGTGCCTCGATAACCCAAGAGACCCAGTACTTC CSASITQETQYF TRBJ2-5 TRBV20-1 once .
TGTGCCAGCAGCTTAGCTCAGGGGCCAAGGGGATCCGAGCAGTACTTC CASSLAQGPRGSEQYF TRBJ2-7 TRBV7-2 . .
TGTGCCAGCAGCAAGGACCGCGGAGGCGAAAAACTGTTTTTT CASSKDRGGEKLFF TRBJ1-4 TRBV7-8 . .
TGTGCCAGCAGTTTACTCGGAGGGGTAAACACCGGGGAGCTGTTTTTT CASSLLGGVNTGELFF TRBJ2-2 TRBV28 . .
TGTGCCAGCACCGAGATTAGGGACTATGGCTACACCTTC CASTEIRDYGYTF TRBJ1-2 TRBV6-1 few .
TGTGCCGGAGGTCCAGATGGGGGGGGATACACCGGGGAGCTGTTTTTT CAGGPDGGGYTGELFF TRBJ2-2 TRBV30 . TRBD2
TGTGCCAGCAGCTTCGCGGGAGCTTACAATGAGCAGTTCTTC CASSFAGAYNEQFF TRBJ2-1 TRBV7-2 . TRBD2
TGTGCCAGCAGTGAACGGCAGGGGGACACTGAAGCTTTCTTT CASSERQGDTEAFF TRBJ1-1 TRBV2 few TRBD1
TGTGCCAGCAGCTCGACTGTGAACACCGGGGAGCTGTTTTTT CASSSTVNTGELFF TRBJ2-2 TRBV7-3 few .
TGTGCCAGCAGTTCATGGGCAGGGGCGAACACCGGGGAGCTGTTTTTT CASSSWAGANTGELFF TRBJ2-2 TRBV6-2/TRBV6-3 few .
TGTGCCAGCAGCGTAGGACAGTACCAAGAGACCCAGTACTTC CASSVGQYQETQYF TRBJ2-5 TRBV9 few .
TGTGCCAGCAGTACCCGGGACGCAACTAATGAAAAACTGTTTTTT CASSTRDATNEKLFF TRBJ1-4 TRBV6-2/TRBV6-3 few .
TGCGCCAGCAGCCCACGGCCAGCGGGAGATTCTGGTACGCAGTATTTT CASSPRPAGDSGTQYF TRBJ2-3 TRBV4-1 . TRBD2
TGTGCCAGCAGCGGGGGGGGATATAACAAAAACATTCAGTACTTC CASSGGGYNKNIQYF TRBJ2-4 TRBV5-4 . TRBD2
TGTGCCAGCAGCGGGGGGACAGCCTACAATGAGCAGTTCTTC CASSGGTAYNEQFF TRBJ2-1 TRBV7-2 medium-sized .
TGTGCCAGCAGCCCGAAGCGGGAGAGGCAGGAGACCCAGTACTTC CASSPKRERQETQYF TRBJ2-5 TRBV4-2 . TRBD2
TGCGCCAGCAGTCAACGCACTGAATCACAGGGTAACAATGAGCAGTTCTTC CASSQRTESQGNNEQFF TRBJ2-1 TRBV23-1 . .
TGTGCCAGCAGTTTCGATCGACTACGCGGGAGGTACGAGCAGTACTTC CASSFDRLRGRYEQYF TRBJ2-7 TRBV28 once TRBD2
TGTGCCAGCTCACCACCGACGGGAGTGGGGACCGGGGAGCTGTTTTTT CASSPPTGVGTGELFF TRBJ2-2 TRBV18 . .
TGCAGTGCCAGAGGTAAACGCAACAGGACAACTAACTATGGCTACACCTTC CSARGKRNRTTNYGYTF TRBJ1-2 TRBV20-1 few .
TGTGCCAGTAGTATCGGGGACAGGGGTGGGAGTCAGCCCCAGCATTTT CASSIGDRGGSQPQHF TRBJ1-5 TRBV19 few TRBD1
TGTGCCACCAGCCAGAGCCCGGAAGTCTCGACAGGGCATGCCAAAAACATTCAGTACTTC CATSQSPEVSTGHAKNIQYF TRBJ2-4 TRBV15 . TRBD1
TGCAGTGCCCCCGGAGAAGCGGATACGCAGTATTTT CSAPGEADTQYF TRBJ2-3 TRBV20-1 . .
TGCAGTGCTAGAGATTCGGGCACAACAAGGGACTACGAGCAGTACTTC CSARDSGTTRDYEQYF TRBJ2-7 TRBV20-1 . .
TGCAGTGCCAGGACTAGCGGGAACACAGATACGCAGTATTTT CSARTSGNTDTQYF TRBJ2-3 TRBV20-1 . TRBD2
TGTGCCAGCATACCCCGGAGCTCCTACGAGCAGTACTTC CASIPRSSYEQYF TRBJ2-7 TRBV6-1 few .
TGCAGTGCTACGGCCCCGGTGGCCGATACGCAGTATTTT CSATAPVADTQYF TRBJ2-3 TRBV20-1 few .
TGTGCCAGCAGCCTCGGACAGCACTCTGGAAACACCATATATTTT CASSLGQHSGNTIYF TRBJ1-3 TRBV7-2 few .